Below are 4 T cell receptor beta chains sequenced from a single sample in a study of cytomegalovirus exposure and HLA in healthy donors. PCR was performed using 60 Vbeta and 13 Jbeta primers. Some clones are missing from TCRdb's copy, which holds only in-frame ones; the method was immunoSEQ multiplex PCR. The sample records roughly 200,000 clones, 75% to 85% being singletons. Material for sequencing was PBMCs. These receptors all come from a boy between 10 and 17 years old in good health and CMV-seronegative.

This clone has a handful of counts. V usage is TRBV9 and J usage is TRBJ1-4; 7 positions agree with TRBD1. CDR1 and CDR2 from the germline V gene are SGDLS and YYNGEE. The trim removed 4 bases at V and 4 bases at J, leaving 7 bases unmatched. The CDR3 covers 15 residues. CDR3: CASSTLGGFNEKLFF. The CDR3 bases are TGTGCCAGCAGCACCCTAGGGGGCTTTAATGAAAAACTGTTTTTT.

This clone was detected only once. This chain uses TRBV10-3 with TRBJ2-7, with a possible D match to TRBD1 (7 bases). The CDR3 runs 15 residues. The germline V and J ends were trimmed by 10 bases and 0 bases, with 19 bases remaining between them. Germline V CDR1 and CDR2: ENHRY, SYGVKD. CDR3 sequence (DNA): TGTGCCACCCAGGGAGGTGCAGGGGGCTCCTACGAGCAGTACTTC. Its translation: CATQGGAGGSYEQYF.

The chain has TRBV27 and TRBJ1-1; D gene ambiguous. The CDR3 extends over 15 amino acids. The germline V gene encodes CDR1 MNHEY and CDR2 SMNVEV (reference sequence). V lost 5 bases to trimming and J lost 0 bases, with 13 bases between them. The CDR3 sequence: CASSPSRRVNTEAFF. In DNA form, the CDR3 reads TGTGCCAGCAGTCCTAGCCGGAGGGTGAACACTGAAGCTTTCTTT.

This chain connects TRBV7-2 to TRBJ2-2, with D uncertain. Germline CDR1 and CDR2: SGHTA and FQGNSA. The CDR3 is made up of 13 amino acids. The V end lost 5 bases, the J end lost 7 bases, and 11 bases lay between the germline ends. CDR3: CASSLLEVGELFF. The CDR3 DNA reads TGTGCCAGCAGCCTTCTAGAGGTCGGGGAGCTGTTTTTT.